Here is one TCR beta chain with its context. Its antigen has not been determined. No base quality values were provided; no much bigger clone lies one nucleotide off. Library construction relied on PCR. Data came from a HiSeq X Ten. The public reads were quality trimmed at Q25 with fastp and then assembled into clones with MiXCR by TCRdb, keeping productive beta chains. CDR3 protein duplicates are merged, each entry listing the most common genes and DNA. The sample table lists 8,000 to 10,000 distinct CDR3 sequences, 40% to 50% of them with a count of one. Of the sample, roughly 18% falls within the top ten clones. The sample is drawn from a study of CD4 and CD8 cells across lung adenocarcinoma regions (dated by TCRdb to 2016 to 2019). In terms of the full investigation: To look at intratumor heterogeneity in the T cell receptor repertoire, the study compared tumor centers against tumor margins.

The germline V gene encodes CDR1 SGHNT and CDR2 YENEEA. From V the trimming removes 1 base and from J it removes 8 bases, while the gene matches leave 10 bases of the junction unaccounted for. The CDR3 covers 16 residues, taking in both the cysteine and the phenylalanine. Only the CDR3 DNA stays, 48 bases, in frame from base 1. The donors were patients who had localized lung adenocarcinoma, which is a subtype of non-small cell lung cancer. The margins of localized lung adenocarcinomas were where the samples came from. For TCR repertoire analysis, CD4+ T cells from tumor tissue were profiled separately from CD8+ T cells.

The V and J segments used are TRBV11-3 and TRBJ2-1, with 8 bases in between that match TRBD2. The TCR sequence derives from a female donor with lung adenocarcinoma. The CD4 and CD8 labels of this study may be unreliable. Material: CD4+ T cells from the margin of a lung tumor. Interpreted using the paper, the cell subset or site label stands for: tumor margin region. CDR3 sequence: CASSLGSLAGRDEQFF. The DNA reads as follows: TGTGCCAGCAGCTTAGGGTCCCTAGCGGGTCGGGATGAGCAGTTCTTC. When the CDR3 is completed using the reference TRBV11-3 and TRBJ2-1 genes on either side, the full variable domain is EAGVVQSPRYKIIEKKQPVAFWCNPISGHNTLYWYLQNLGQGPELLIRYENEEAVDDSQLPKDRFSAERLKGVDSTLKIQPAELGDSAVYLCASSLGSLAGRDEQFFGPGTRLTVL.